The 2 T cell receptor beta chains below all came from one sample that was sequenced in a study of ipilimumab plus nivolumab after autologous stem cell transplantation. Sequenced by immunoSEQ multiplex PCR; TCRdb stores in-frame clones only, minus some. This sample has about 84,000 clones; approximately 86% occur once, and the top ten carry under 2.5%. Material: PBMCs, obtained in a trial of ipilimumab plus nivolumab as post-transplant consolidation. The receptors here all came from a male donor with diffuse large B-cell lymphoma.

This clone was picked up a small number of times. The V call is TRBV4-1, the J call TRBJ2-5; 8 nucleotides align to TRBD2. V shed 0 bases and J 2 bases; nucleotides not matched to a gene: 11. The CDR3 contains 18 residues. In germline, CDR1 is MGHRA, CDR2 YSYEKL. The chain's CDR3 is CASSQEPRFGGGQETQYF. CDR3 nucleotides: TGCGCCAGCAGCCAAGAACCCAGATTTGGCGGGGGGCAAGAGACCCAGTACTTC.

The rearrangement joins TRBV5-1 to TRBJ2-5; possible D gene TRBD1, 6 bases. This CDR3 spans 14 amino acids. Germline V lookup: CDR1 SGHRS, CDR2 YFSETQ. Trimming stripped 3 bases from V and 1 base from J, with 10 bases between. The CDR3 DNA reads TGCGCCAGCAGCTCCGGACAGAGCCAAGAGACCCAGTACTTC. It codes for CASSSGQSQETQYF.